This is a list of T cell receptor beta chains from one sample in a study of blood T cell repertoires in COVID-19. Profiling relied on immunoSEQ multiplex PCR, and the TCRdb table lists in-frame clones only, not all of them. This sample has some 160,000 clones, with over 75% found just once. The sample comprised PBMCs or T cells enriched from blood (not recorded which). The receptor set was obtained from a woman aged 45-60 years who had recovered from COVID-19. Each CDR3 is given with its conserved first and last residue. D genes are given only for firm matches. Some rows mark clone size as missing; the rest say once, few, many or name a class of expanded clone.

CDR3nt,CDR3aa,v_gene,d_gene,j_gene,abundance
TGTGCCAGCAGCTTGGGGAGGACTAGCGGGGGAGATTCTGGGGCCAACGTCCTGACTTTC,CASSLGRTSGGDSGANVLTF,TRBV5-5,TRBD2,TRBJ2-6,-
TGTGCCAGCAGTGCTTCAGGGAACACTGAAGCTTTCTTT,CASSASGNTEAFF,TRBV2,-,TRBJ1-1,-
TGTGCCACCAATTACAGGGGGCACTACGAGCAGTACTTC,CATNYRGHYEQYF,TRBV5-8,TRBD1,TRBJ2-7,-
TGTGCCAGCAGCCAGGGGTTTAGCAATCAGCCCCAGCATTTT,CASSQGFSNQPQHF,TRBV11-3,-,TRBJ1-5,-
TGTGCCAGCGGCCCCCCGGGACAGGGGTACGAGCAGTACTTC,CASGPPGQGYEQYF,TRBV5-8,TRBD1,TRBJ2-7,-
TGCGCCAGCAGCTTTCTCGACTTGAACACTGAAGCTTTCTTT,CASSFLDLNTEAFF,TRBV5-1,-,TRBJ1-1,-
TGTGCCAGCAGCGCACTGATTAACTATGGCTACACCTTC,CASSALINYGYTF,TRBV7-8,-,TRBJ1-2,once
TGTGCCAGCAGCTCAAGCGGGGATCCCTACAATGAGCAGTTCTTC,CASSSSGDPYNEQFF,TRBV3-1/TRBV3-2,TRBD2,TRBJ2-1,-
TGTGCCAGCAGCAGGACAGCTCGGAACACTGAAGCTTTCTTT,CASSRTARNTEAFF,TRBV3-1/TRBV3-2,-,TRBJ1-1,-
TGTGCCATCGGGGAGGGAGGAGGCTACAATCAGCCCCAGCATTTT,CAIGEGGGYNQPQHF,TRBV10-3,-,TRBJ1-5,-
TGTGCCAGCAGGAGGACAGCAGACACTGAAGCTTTCTTT,CASRRTADTEAFF,TRBV6-6,-,TRBJ1-1,-
TGTGCCACCAGCAGAGCACCGAGCGCGGCTAATGAAAAACTGTTTTTT,CATSRAPSAANEKLFF,TRBV15,-,TRBJ1-4,-
TGTGCCAGTAGTATAATGGCAGGTCTAGAGACCCAGTACTTC,CASSIMAGLETQYF,TRBV19,-,TRBJ2-5,-
TGTGCCAGCAGCCCGCACCACGGGGACAGGGGATCGAGCGAGCAGTACTTC,CASSPHHGDRGSSEQYF,TRBV9,TRBD1,TRBJ2-7,-